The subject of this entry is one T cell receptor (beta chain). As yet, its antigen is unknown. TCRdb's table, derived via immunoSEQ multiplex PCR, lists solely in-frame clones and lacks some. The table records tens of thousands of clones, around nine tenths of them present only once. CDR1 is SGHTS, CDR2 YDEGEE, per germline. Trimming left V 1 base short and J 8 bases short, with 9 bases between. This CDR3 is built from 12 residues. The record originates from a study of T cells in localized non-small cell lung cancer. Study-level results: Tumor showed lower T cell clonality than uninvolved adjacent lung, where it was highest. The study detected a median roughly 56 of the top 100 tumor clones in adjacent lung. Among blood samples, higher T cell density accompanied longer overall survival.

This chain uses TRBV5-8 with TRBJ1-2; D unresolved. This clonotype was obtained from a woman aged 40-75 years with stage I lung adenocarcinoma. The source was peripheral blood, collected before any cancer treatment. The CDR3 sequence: CASSLRTVGYTF. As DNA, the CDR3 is TGTGCCAGCAGCTTGCGGACGGTGGGCTACACCTTC.